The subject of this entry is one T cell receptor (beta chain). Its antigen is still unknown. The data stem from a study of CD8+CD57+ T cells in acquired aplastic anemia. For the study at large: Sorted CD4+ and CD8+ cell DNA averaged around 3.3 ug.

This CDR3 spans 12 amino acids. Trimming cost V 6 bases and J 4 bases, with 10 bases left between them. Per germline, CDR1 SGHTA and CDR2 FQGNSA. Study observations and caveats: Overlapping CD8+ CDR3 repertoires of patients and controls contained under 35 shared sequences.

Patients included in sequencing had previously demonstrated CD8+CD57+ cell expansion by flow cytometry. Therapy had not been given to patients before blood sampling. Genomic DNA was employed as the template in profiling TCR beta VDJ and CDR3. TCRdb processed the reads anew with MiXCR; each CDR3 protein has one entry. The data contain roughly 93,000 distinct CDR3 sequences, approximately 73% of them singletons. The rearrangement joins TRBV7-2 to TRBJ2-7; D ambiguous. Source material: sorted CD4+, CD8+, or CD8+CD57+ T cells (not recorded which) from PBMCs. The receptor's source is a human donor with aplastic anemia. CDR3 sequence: CASRLLGYEQYF. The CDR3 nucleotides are TGTGCCAGCAGGCTCCTAGGTTACGAGCAGTACTTC.